This TCR beta chain was found in a study of CD8 T cells in ankylosing spondylitis. This clonotype was picked up many times. What it recognizes is unknown. Study-level results: Disease-associated clones were CD8+ and fairly uncommon in peripheral blood. Seemingly characteristic of ankylosing spondylitis blood was a TCR beta motif consisting of 7 or 8 highly homologous variants. Past research had described some motif variants in reactive arthritis synovial fluid and blood.

Preparation of TCR beta libraries was done by quantitative 5'-RACE with molecular barcodes. TCRdb re-called the 5' RACE reads through MiXCR, storing one row per CDR3 protein. The repertoire holds roughly 490,000 distinct CDR3 sequences, roughly 5.2% seen once, with around 3.5% in the top ten. This sequence originates from a male donor with ankylosing spondylitis. What was sequenced was blood, either unsorted or a sorted T cell fraction (not recorded which).

The CDR3 loop reads CASSLIGGQTGELFF. CDR3 sequence (DNA): TGCGCCAGCAGCTTGATCGGGGGTCAAACCGGGGAGCTGTTTTTT. The chain recombines TRBV5-1 with TRBJ2-2; a possible D gene is TRBD2 (6 bases). The CDR3 totals 15 residues. Trimming cost V 1 base and J 5 bases, with 12 bases left between them. CDR1 SGHRS and CDR2 YFSETQ come from the germline V gene.